The 9 T cell receptor beta chains presented below share a single source sample, sequenced in a study of beta chain features in type 1 diabetes. General study findings and limits: For Type 1 diabetes patients, all four CD4+ subsets carried TCRB CDR3s that were moderately but significantly shorter.

All of the isolated RNA was reverse transcribed, so expressed TCRB transcripts were sequenced. Produced via immunoSEQ multiplex PCR; TCRdb's table is partial and in-frame only. The repertoire holds 250,000 to 350,000 clones, with roughly an eighth as singletons. Antigens for these TCRs are unknown. The sample was naive CD4+ T cells from blood. The origin of the receptors is a man aged 30 to 39 with type 1 diabetes.

In this sample, this clone turned up a few times. J is TRBJ2-1 and V is TRBV15; perhaps TRBD2 as D (5 bases). V was clipped by 0 bases and J by 9 bases, with 18 bases between them. CDR3 length: 16 residues. Germline lookup yields CDR1 LNHNV and CDR2 YYDKDF (reference sequence). This CDR3 reads CATSRDRAGTFLEQFF. The CDR3 DNA is TGTGCCACCAGCAGAGACCGTGCGGGTACGTTTCTTGAGCAGTTCTTC.

In its sample, this clone was seen a few times. The rearrangement uses TRBV5-6 and TRBJ2-1; TRBD2 matches at 15 bases. CDR1 and CDR2 from the germline V gene are SGHDT and YYEEEE. V dropped 1 base and J dropped 9; count of bases not matched to a gene: 8. CDR3 length: 17 residues. The CDR3 region is CASSLRTSGRAAVEQFF. The CDR3, as DNA: TGTGCCAGCAGCTTGCGGACTAGCGGGAGGGCCGCCGTTGAGCAGTTCTTC.

The gene calls are TRBV27 and TRBJ2-3, with D tentatively TRBD2 (7 bases). There are 14 residues in the CDR3. V was shortened by 6 bases and J by 2 bases, with 12 bases between the two germline ends. CDR1 is MNHEY and CDR2 is SMNVEV in the germline V gene (reference sequence). CDR3 region: CASRLAGATDTQYF. CDR3 DNA sequence: TGTGCCAGCAGGCTTGCGGGGGCCACAGATACGCAGTATTTT.

The gene calls are TRBV30 and TRBJ1-2; unclear D gene. The CDR3 is made up of 12 amino acids. V lost 0 bases and J lost 4, with 6 bases in between. Per the germline V gene, CDR1 is GTSNPN and CDR2 is SVGIG (reference sequence). CDR3: CAWSVTVYGYTF. CDR3 DNA: TGTGCCTGGAGTGTCACAGTCTATGGCTACACCTTC. The full variable domain, completed using reference TRBV30 and TRBJ1-2, is SQTIHQWPATLVQPVGSPLSLECTVEGTSNPNLYWYRQAAGRGLQLLFYSVGIGQISSEVPQNLSASRPQDRQFILSSKKLLLSDSGFYLCAWSVTVYGYTFGSGTRLTVV.

The gene calls are TRBV4-2 and TRBJ2-5, with 9 bases identical to TRBD2. Trimming removed 1 base from V and 3 bases from J; junction bases left unmatched: 6. Germline lookup yields CDR1 LGHNA and CDR2 YNFKEQ. This CDR3 comprises 16 residues. In nucleotides, the CDR3 is TGTGCCAGCAGCCAAGGTAGCGGGAGTTATGAAGAGACCCAGTACTTC. Translated, it gives CASSQGSGSYEETQYF.

This clone occurred a few times. The rearrangement links TRBV27 to TRBJ2-7, with D unresolved. Germline CDR1 reads MNHEY; CDR2 reads SMNVEV (reference sequence). The CDR3 is 14 residues long. The V end was cut by 2 bases, the J end by 0 bases, with 8 bases between. The CDR3 bases are TGTGCCAGCAGTTTAGAAGTGAGCTCCTACGAGCAGTACTTC. Protein: CASSLEVSSYEQYF.

The rearrangement links TRBV5-6 to TRBJ1-5, with 8 bases identical to TRBD1. This CDR3 contains 15 residues. Germline V lookup: CDR1 SGHDT, CDR2 YYEEEE. The V and J ends lost 3 bases and 7 bases, in that order; junction bases with no gene match: 9. CDR3 nucleotides: TGTGCCAGCAGCTCCAATCCCAGGGGGCAGCAGCCCCAGCATTTT. As protein: CASSSNPRGQQPQHF. The full variable domain, rest sourced from reference TRBV5-6 and TRBJ1-5, is DAGVTQSPTHLIKTRGQQVTLRCSPKSGHDTVSWYQQALGQGPQFIFQYYEEEERQRGNFPDRFSGHQFPNYSSELNVNALLLGDSALYLCASSSNPRGQQPQHFGDGTRLSIL.

J is TRBJ2-5 and V is TRBV6-6, with a tentative D call TRBD2 (5 bases). The V end was cut by 6 bases, the J end by 3 bases, with 11 bases between. Germline-derived CDR1 and CDR2 are MNHNY and SVGAGI (reference sequence). The CDR3 covers 13 residues. CDR3 bases: TGTGCCAGCAGCTGGACGGGAAAAGAGACCCAGTACTTC. Translation gives CASSWTGKETQYF.

The table lists this clone with a few counts. V is TRBV4-3 and J is TRBJ1-2; D is unresolved. The CDR3 runs 13 residues. Germline V gene lookup returns CDR1 LGHNA and CDR2 YSLEER. V was shortened by 0 bases and J by 0 bases, with 2 bases between the two germline ends. The CDR3 protein is CASSQDTNYGYTF. The CDR3 DNA follows: TGCGCCAGCAGCCAAGATACTAACTATGGCTACACCTTC.